The TCR beta chain described here comes from a study of low-dose radiotherapy and immunotherapy resistance in tumors. This clonotype was detected many times. TRAV- and TRBV-specific primers, spanning alpha and beta chains, primed first-strand cDNA. TCR amplification used 15 to 20 PCR cycles, a constant-region primer and a V-primer adapter. TCRdb recomputed calls from the reads with MiXCR, one row per CDR3 protein. The sample holds some 100,000 distinct CDR3 sequences, less than 25% seen once. Time point noted: after trial treatment. Treatment defined: LDRT plus nivolumab, ipilimumab, low-dose cyclophosphamide and aspirin (RACIN trial). The sample was PBMCs, taken after low-dose radiotherapy plus immunotherapy. The receptor was isolated from a female donor with ovarian cancer.

CDR3 sequence: CASSIVRFGEQFF. CDR3 nucleotides: TGTGCCAGTAGTATAGTCCGGTTTGGGGAGCAGTTCTTC. This chain uses TRBV19 with TRBJ2-1; D uncertain. Trimming left V 1 base short and J 10 bases short, with 11 bases between. The CDR3 sequence is 13 residues long. The germline gives CDR1 LNHDA, CDR2 SQIVND (reference sequence).